This T cell receptor beta chain is drawn from a study of tumor and adjacent non-tumor tissue in lung cancer. CDR1 and CDR2 (germline): SEHNR, FQNEAQ (reference sequence). The length of the CDR3 is 14 residues. The V gene lost 2 bases and the J gene lost 4 bases, with 10 bases spanning the gap. TCRbeta libraries were built with three rounds of nested PCR, modified from ARM-PCR. MiXCR was run by TCRdb on the multiplex PCR reads, yielding one entry per CDR3 protein. This table holds more than 75,000 distinct CDR3 sequences, over 75% found once. A remark on this clonotype: Antigen: not known.

This sample's RNA came from whole unsorted tissue. The study's findings and limits: In normal lung, the top 100 clones were significantly more dominant than in tumor. Significantly higher TCR diversity was found in tumor than normal lung.

The clonotype was recovered from a woman aged 50 to 60 with non-small cell lung cancer. What was sequenced was lung tumor tissue. The J gene is TRBJ2-3, the V gene TRBV7-9; the D is unclear. This CDR3 reads CASSLISLADTQYF. The CDR3 DNA sequence: TGTGCCAGCAGCTTAATCAGTCTTGCAGATACGCAGTATTTT.